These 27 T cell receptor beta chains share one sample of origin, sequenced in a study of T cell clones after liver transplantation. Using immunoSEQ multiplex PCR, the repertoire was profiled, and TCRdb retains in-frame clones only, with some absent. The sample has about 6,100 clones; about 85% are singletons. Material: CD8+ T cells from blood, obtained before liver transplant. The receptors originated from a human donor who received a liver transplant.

CDR3 bases: TGTGCCACCAGAGCACAATACAGGGGTTTGATGTTCACCGGGGAGCTGTTTTTT. This translates into CATRAQYRGLMFTGELFF. The V call is TRBV15, the J call TRBJ2-2; 7 bases match TRBD1. The CDR3 is 18 amino acids. Germline CDR1 reads LNHNV; CDR2 reads YYDKDF (reference sequence). With V trimmed by 6 bases and J by 4 bases, 17 bases remained unmatched.

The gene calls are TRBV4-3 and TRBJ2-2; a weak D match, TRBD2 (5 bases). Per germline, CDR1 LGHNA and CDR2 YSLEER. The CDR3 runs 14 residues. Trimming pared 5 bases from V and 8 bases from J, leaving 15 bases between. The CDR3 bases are TGCGCCAGCAGCGCGGGTCTTATGGGGGGGGAGCTGTTTTTT. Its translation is CASSAGLMGGELFF.

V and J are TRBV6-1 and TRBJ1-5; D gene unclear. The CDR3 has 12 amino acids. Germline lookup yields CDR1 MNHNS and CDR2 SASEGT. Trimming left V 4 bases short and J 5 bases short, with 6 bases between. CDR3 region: CASSAGDQPQHF. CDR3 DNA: TGTGCCAGCAGTGCGGGTGATCAGCCCCAGCATTTT.

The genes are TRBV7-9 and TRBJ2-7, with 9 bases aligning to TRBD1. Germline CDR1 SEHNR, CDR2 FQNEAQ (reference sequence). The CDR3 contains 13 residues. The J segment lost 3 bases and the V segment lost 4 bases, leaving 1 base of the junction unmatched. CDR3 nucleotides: TGTGCCAGCAGCTGGGGACAGGGCTACGAGCAGTACTTC. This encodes CASSWGQGYEQYF.

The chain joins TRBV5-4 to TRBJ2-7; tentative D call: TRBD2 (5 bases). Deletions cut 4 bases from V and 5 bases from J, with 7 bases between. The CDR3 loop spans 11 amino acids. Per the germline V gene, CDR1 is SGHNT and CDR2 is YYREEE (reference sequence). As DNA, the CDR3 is TGTGCCAGCAGCGGGAGCCACGAGCAGTACTTC. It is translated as CASSGSHEQYF. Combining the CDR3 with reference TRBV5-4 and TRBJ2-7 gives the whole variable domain ETGVTQSPTHLIKTRGQQVTLRCSSQSGHNTVSWYQQALGQGPQFIFQYYREEENGRGNFPPRFSGLQFPNYSSELNVNALELDDSALYLCASSGSHEQYFGPGTRLTVT.

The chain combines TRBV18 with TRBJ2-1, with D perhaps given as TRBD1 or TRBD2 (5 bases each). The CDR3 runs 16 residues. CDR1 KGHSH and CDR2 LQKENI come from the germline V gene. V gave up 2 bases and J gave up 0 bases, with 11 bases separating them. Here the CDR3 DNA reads TGTGCCAGCTCACCAGGGACCTCGACCTCCTACAATGAGCAGTTCTTC. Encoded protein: CASSPGTSTSYNEQFF.

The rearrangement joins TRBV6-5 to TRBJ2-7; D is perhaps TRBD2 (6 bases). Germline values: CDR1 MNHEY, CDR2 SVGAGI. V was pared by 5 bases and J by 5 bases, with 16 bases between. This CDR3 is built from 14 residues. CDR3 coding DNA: TGTGCCAGCAGTGACCGGGACTCGGCCAACGAGCAGTACTTC. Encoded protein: CASSDRDSANEQYF.

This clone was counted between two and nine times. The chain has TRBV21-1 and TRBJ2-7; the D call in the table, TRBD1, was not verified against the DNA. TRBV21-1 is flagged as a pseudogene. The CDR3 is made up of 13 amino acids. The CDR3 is CASSWVGQYEQYF. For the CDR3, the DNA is TGTGCCAGCAGCTGGGTGGGGCAGTACGAGCAGTACTTC.

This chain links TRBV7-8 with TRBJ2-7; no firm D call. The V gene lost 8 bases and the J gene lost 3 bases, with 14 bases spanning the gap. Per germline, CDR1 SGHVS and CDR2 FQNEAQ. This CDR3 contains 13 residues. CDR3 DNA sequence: TGTGCCAGCGTAAACGCCTTCGGCTACGAGCAGTACTTC. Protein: CASVNAFGYEQYF.

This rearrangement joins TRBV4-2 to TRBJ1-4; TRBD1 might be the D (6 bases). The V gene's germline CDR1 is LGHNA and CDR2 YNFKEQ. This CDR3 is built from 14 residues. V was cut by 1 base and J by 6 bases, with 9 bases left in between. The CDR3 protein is CASSQGGAYEKLFF. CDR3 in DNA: TGTGCCAGCAGCCAAGGGGGGGCTTATGAAAAACTGTTTTTT.

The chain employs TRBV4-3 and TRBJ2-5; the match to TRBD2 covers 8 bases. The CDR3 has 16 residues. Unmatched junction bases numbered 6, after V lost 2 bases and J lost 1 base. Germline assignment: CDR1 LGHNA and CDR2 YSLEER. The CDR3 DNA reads TGCGCCAGCAGCCAATCCGGGGGGGGCTCCCAAGAGACCCAGTACTTC. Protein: CASSQSGGGSQETQYF.

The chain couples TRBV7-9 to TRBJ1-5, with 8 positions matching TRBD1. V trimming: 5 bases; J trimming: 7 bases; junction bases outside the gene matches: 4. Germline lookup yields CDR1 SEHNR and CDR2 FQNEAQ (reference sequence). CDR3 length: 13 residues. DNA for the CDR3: TGTGCCAGCAGCCCGGACAGGGAGCAGCCCCAGCATTTT. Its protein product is CASSPDREQPQHF. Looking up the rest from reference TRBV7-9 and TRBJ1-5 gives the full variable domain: DTGVSQNPRHKITKRGQNVTFRCDPISEHNRLYWYRQTLGQGPEFLTYFQNEAQLEKSRLLSDRFSAERPKGSFSTLEIQRTEQGDSAMYLCASSPDREQPQHFGDGTRLSIL.

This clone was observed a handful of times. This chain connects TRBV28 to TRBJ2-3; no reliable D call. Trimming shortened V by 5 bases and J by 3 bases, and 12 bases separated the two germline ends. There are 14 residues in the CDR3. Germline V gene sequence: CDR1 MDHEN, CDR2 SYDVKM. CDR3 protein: CASSTSLGTDTQYF. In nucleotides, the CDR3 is TGTGCCAGCAGTACGTCTCTTGGGACAGATACGCAGTATTTT.

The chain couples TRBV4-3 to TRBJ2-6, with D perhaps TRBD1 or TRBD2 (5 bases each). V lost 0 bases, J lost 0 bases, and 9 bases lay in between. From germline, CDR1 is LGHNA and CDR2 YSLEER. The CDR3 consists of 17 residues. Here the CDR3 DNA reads TGCGCCAGCAGCCAAGAGGCAGGGACCTCTGGGGCCAACGTCCTGACTTTC. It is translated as CASSQEAGTSGANVLTF.

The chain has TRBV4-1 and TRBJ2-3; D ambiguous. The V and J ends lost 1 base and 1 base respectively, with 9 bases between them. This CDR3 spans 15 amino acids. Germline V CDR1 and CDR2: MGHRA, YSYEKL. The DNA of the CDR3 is TGCGCCAGCAGCCAAGTGAGACTGCGCACAGATACGCAGTATTTT. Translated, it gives CASSQVRLRTDTQYF.

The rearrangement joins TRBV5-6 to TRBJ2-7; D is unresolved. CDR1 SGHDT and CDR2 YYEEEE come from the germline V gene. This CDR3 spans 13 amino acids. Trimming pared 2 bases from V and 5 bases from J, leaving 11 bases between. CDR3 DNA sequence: TGTGCCAGCAGCTTTGGCAGAGCCCACGAGCAGTACTTC. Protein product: CASSFGRAHEQYF.

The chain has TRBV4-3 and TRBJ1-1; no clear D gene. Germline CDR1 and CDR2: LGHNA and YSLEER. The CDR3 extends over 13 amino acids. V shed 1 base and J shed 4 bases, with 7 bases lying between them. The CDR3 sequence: CASSQGVTTEAFF. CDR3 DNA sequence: TGCGCCAGCAGCCAAGGGGTTACCACTGAAGCTTTCTTT.

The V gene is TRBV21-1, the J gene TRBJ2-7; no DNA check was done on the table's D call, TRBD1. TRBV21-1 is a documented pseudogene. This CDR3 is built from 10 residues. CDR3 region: CASTHYEQYF. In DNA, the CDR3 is TGTGCCAGCACCCACTACGAGCAGTACTTC.

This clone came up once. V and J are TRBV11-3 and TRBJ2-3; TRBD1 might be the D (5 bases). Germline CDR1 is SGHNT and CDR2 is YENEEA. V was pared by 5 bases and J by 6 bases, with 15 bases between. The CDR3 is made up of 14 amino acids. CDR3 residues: CASSTNQGSDTQYF. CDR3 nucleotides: TGTGCCAGCAGCACTAATCAGGGTTCGGATACGCAGTATTTT.

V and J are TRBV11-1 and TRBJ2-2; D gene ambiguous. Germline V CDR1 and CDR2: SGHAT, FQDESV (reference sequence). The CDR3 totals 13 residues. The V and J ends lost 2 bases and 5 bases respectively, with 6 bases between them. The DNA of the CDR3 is TGTGCCAGCAGCTTAATGGAAACCGGGGAGCTGTTTTTT. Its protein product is CASSLMETGELFF. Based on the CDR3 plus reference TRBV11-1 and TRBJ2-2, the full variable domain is EAEVAQSPRYKITEKSQAVAFWCDPISGHATLYWYRQILGQGPELLVQFQDESVVDDSQLPKDRFSAERLKGVDSTLKIQPAELGDSAMYLCASSLMETGELFFGEGSRLTVL.

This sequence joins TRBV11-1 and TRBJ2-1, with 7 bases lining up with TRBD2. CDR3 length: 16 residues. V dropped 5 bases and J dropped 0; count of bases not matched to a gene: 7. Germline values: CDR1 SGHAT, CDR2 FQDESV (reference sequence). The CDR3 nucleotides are TGTGCCAGCAGCCCCGCAGCGGGGAGCTCCTACAATGAGCAGTTCTTC. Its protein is CASSPAAGSSYNEQFF.

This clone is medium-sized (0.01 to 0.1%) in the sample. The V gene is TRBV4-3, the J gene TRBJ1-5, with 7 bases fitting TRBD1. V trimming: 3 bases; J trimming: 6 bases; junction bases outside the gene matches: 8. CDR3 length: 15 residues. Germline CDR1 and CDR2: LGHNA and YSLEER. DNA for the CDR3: TGCGCCAGCAGCCAGGACGTGGGACAGTTTCAGCCCCAGCATTTT. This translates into CASSQDVGQFQPQHF.

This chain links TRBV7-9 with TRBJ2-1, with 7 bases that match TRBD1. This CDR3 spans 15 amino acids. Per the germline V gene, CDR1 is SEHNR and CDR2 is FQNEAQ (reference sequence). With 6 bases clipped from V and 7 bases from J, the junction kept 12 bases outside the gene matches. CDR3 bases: TGTGCCAGCAGTCCCGACAGGGCCTCTGGTAATGAGCAGTTCTTC. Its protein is CASSPDRASGNEQFF.

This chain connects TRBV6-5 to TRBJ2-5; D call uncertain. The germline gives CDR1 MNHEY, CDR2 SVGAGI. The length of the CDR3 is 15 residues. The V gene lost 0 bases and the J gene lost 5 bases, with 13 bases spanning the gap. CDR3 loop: CASSYSLTAVETQYF. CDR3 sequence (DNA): TGTGCCAGCAGTTACTCGCTGACTGCGGTCGAGACCCAGTACTTC.

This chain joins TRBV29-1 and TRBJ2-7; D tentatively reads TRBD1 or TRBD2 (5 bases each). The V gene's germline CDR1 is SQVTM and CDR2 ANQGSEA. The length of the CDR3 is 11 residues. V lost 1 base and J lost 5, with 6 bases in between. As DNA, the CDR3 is TGCAGCGTTGAAGGGGACCACGAGCAGTACTTC. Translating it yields CSVEGDHEQYF.

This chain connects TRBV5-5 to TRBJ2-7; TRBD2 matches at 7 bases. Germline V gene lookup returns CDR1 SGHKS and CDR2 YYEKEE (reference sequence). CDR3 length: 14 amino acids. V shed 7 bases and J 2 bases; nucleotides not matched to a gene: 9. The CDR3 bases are TGTGCCAGCGCCTTAGGAGCGGGGACCTACGAGCAGTACTTC. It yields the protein CASALGAGTYEQYF.

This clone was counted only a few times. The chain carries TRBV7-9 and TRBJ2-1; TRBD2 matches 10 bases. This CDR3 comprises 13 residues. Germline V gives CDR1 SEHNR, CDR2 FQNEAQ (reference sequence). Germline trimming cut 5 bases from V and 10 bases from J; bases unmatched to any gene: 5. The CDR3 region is CASSRGSGGEQFF. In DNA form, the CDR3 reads TGTGCCAGCAGCAGGGGTAGCGGGGGGGAGCAGTTCTTC.